A single T cell receptor beta chain is shown here with its context. The data originate from a study of blood T cell repertoires in COVID-19. Overall study context: Some COVID-19 samples were acute and others convalescent; all came from the United States, Italy and Spain. T cells, B-cell-depleted T cells, or PBMCs supplied cDNA or gDNA.

V lost 5 bases, J lost 0 bases, and 11 bases lay in between. Germline CDR1 is LNHDA and CDR2 is SQIVND (reference sequence). This CDR3 has 15 residues. Original processing methods: It was from reference gene primer amplification that nucleated cell counts were estimated. The protocol was immunoSEQ multiplex PCR, while the TCRdb copy is restricted to in-frame clones and leaves out a portion. V and J calls plus clone size are reproduced from that table; the DNA served to infer D and trimming. The table lists approximately 200,000 clones, 60% to 80% of them singletons. This clonotype was obtained from a man aged 55 to 70 with active or convalescent COVID-19. Sequencing was carried out using peripheral blood. The rearrangement links TRBV19 to TRBJ1-5; D is uncertain. CDR3 protein: CASSARGYSNQPQHF. CDR3 nucleotides: TGTGCCAGTAGTGCCCGAGGGTATAGCAATCAGCCCCAGCATTTT.